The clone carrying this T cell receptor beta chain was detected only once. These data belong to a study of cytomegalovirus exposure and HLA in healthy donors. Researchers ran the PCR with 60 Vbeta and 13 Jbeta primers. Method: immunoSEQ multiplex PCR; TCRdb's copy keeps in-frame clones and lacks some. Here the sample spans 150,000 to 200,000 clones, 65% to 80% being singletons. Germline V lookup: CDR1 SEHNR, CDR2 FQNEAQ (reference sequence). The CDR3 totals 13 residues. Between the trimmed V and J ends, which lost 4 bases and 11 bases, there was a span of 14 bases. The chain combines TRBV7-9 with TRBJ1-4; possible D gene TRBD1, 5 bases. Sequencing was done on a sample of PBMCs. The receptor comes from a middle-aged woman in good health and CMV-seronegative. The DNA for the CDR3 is TGTGCCAGCAGCTCTCAAGGGGATGCTAAACTGTTTTTT. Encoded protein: CASSSQGDAKLFF.